This is a list of T cell receptor beta chains from one sample in a study of T cell changes during pregnancy in multiple sclerosis. Assay used: immunoSEQ multiplex PCR; TCRdb lists only in-frame clones, some missing. The sample carries about 97,000 clones, about nine tenths recorded once. The starting material was peripheral blood, obtained in the second trimester of pregnancy. All receptors derive from a female donor in good health, enrolled as a control in a pregnancy study. Both conserved end residues are trimmed from each CDR3.

v_gene	j_gene	CDR3aa
TRBV18	TRBJ1-5	ASSLGTVSNQPQH
TRBV2	TRBJ1-5	ASRRQGNSNQPQH
TRBV19	TRBJ2-3	ASSIKRRGDTQY
TRBV4-2	TRBJ2-7	ASSQGTGGSYEQY
TRBV29-1	TRBJ1-1	SVERQMNTEAF
TRBV7-9	TRBJ2-2	ASSLNRLANTGELF
TRBV4-3	TRBJ2-1	ASSLVLAGGPLDEQF
TRBV5-6	TRBJ1-6	ASSFGQLNSPLH
TRBV6-5	TRBJ2-7	ASSYSLDSGYEQY
TRBV30	TRBJ2-6	AWSVLRTGGSSGANVLT
TRBV6-1	TRBJ2-2	ASSEGTGSDTGELF
TRBV25-1	TRBJ1-2	ASPKDRADGYT
TRBV2	TRBJ1-5	ASSPGNDQPQH
TRBV7-6	TRBJ2-7	ASSPTGYDEQY